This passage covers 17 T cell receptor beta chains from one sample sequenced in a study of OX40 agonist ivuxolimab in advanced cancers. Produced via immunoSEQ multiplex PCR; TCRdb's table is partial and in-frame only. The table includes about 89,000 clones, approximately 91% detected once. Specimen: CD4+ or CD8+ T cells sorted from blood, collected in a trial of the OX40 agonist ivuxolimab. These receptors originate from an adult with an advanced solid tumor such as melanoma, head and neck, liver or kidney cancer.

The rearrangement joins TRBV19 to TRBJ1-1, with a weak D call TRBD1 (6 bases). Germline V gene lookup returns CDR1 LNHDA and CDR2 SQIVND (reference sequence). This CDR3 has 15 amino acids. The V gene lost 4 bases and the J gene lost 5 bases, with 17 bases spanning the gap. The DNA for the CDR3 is TGTGCCAGTAGTAGTGGGGCCCAGGGGAAAACTGAAGCTTTCTTT. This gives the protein CASSSGAQGKTEAFF.

In DNA form, the CDR3 reads TGTGCCAGCAGGGTAGCGGGGGGGGCCTACAATGAGCAGTTCTTC. This translates into CASRVAGGAYNEQFF. The V call is TRBV25-1, the J call TRBJ2-1; 11 nucleotides match TRBD2. V lost 6 bases to trimming and J lost 2 bases; unmatched junction nucleotides: 3. CDR1 is MGHDK, CDR2 SYGVNS, per germline. The CDR3 is made up of 15 amino acids.

CDR3 nucleotides: TGTGCCAGTAGTATCTACACAGATACGCAGTATTTT. Translated, it gives CASSIYTDTQYF. The chain employs TRBV19 and TRBJ2-3, with unresolved D. The V gene's germline CDR1 is LNHDA and CDR2 SQIVND (reference sequence). V shed 3 bases and J shed 2 bases, with 3 bases lying between them. CDR3 length: 12 amino acids.

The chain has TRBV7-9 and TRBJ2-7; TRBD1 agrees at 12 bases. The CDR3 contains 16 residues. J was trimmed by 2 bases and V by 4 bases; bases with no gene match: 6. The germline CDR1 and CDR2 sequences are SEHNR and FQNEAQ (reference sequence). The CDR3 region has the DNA TGTGCCAGCAGCTGGGGACAGGGGGCGGTTCCCTACGAGCAGTACTTC. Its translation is CASSWGQGAVPYEQYF. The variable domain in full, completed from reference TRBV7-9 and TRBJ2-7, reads DTGVSQNPRHKITKRGQNVTFRCDPISEHNRLYWYRQTLGQGPEFLTYFQNEAQLEKSRLLSDRFSAERPKGSFSTLEIQRTEQGDSAMYLCASSWGQGAVPYEQYFGPGTRLTVT.

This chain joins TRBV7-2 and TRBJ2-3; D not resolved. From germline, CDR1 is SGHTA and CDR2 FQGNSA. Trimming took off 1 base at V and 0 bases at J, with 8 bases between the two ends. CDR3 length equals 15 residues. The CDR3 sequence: CASSLGTPSTDTQYF. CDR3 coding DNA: TGTGCCAGCAGCTTAGGGACCCCAAGCACAGATACGCAGTATTTT.

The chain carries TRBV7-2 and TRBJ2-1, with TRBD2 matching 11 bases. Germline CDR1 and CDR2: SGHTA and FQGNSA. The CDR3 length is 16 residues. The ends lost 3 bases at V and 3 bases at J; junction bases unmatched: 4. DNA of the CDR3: TGTGCCAGCAGCTTCTTAGCGGGAGGGGGCTACAATGAGCAGTTCTTC. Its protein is CASSFLAGGGYNEQFF.

The CDR3, as DNA: TGTGCCAGCAGCTTAGCGGGGCTCGCAGGCCATGAGCAGTTCTTC. Its protein product is CASSLAGLAGHEQFF. This chain connects TRBV7-8 to TRBJ2-1, with D maybe TRBD1 (5 bases). Trimming removed 0 bases from V and 8 bases from J, with 14 bases in between. CDR1 and CDR2 (germline): SGHVS, FQNEAQ. This CDR3 contains 15 residues.

CDR3 sequence (DNA): TGTGCCAGCAGTTACCCCAGCACAGATACGCAGTATTTT. It is translated as CASSYPSTDTQYF. The chain has TRBV28 and TRBJ2-3; D gene uncertain. V lost 4 bases and J 0 bases, leaving 5 bases between the germline ends. The CDR3 is 13 residues long. Germline CDR1 is MDHEN and CDR2 is SYDVKM.

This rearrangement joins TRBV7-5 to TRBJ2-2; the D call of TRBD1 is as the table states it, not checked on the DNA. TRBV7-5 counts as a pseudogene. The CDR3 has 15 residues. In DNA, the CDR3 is TGTGTCAGAAGCCCCCGGGACAGTTCCACCGGGGAGCTGTTTTTT. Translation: CVRSPRDSSTGELFF.

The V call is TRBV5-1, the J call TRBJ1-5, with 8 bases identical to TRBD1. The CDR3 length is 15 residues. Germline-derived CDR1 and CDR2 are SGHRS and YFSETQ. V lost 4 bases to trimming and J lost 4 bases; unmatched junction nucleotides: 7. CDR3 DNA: TGCGCCAGCAGCCCTGGGACAGGCCCTAATCAGCCCCAGCATTTT. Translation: CASSPGTGPNQPQHF. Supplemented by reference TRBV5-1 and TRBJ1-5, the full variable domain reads KAGVTQTPRYLIKTRGQQVTLSCSPISGHRSVSWYQQTPGQGLQFLFEYFSETQRNKGNFPGRFSGRQFSNSRSEMNVSTLELGDSALYLCASSPGTGPNQPQHFGDGTRLSIL.

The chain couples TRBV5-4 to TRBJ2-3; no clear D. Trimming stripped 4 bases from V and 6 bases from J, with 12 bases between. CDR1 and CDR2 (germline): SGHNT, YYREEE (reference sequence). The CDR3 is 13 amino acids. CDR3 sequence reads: CASSTRPPDTQYF. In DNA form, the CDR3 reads TGTGCCAGCAGCACCAGGCCACCCGATACGCAGTATTTT.

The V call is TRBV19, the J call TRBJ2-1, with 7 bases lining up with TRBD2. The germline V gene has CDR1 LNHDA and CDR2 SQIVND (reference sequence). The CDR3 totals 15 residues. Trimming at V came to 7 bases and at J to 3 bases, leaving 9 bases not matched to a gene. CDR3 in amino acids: CASKRERDVYNEQFF. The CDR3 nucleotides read TGTGCCAGTAAGAGGGAGCGGGATGTCTACAATGAGCAGTTCTTC.

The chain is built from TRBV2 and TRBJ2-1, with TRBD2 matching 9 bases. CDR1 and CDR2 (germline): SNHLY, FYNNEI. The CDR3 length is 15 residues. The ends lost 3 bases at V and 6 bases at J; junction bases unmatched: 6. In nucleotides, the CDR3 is TGTGCCAGCAGTGAGCGGGGGGGCGTTATCAATGAGCAGTTCTTC. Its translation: CASSERGGVINEQFF. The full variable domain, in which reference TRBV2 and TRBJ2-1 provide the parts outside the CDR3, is EPEVTQTPSHQVTQMGQEVILRCVPISNHLYFYWYRQILGQKVEFLVSFYNNEISEKSEIFDDQFSVERPDGSNFTLKIRSTKLEDSAMYFCASSERGGVINEQFFGPGTRLTVL.

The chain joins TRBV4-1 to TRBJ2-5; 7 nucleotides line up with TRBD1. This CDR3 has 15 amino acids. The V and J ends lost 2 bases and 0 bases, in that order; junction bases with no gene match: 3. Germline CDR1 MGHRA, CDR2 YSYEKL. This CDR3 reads CASSQPDRYQETQYF. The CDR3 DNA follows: TGCGCCAGCAGCCAACCGGACAGGTACCAAGAGACCCAGTACTTC.

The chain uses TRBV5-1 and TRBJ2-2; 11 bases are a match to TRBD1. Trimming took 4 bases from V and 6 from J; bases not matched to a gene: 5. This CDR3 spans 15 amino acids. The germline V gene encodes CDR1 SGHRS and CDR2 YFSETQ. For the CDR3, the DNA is TGCGCCAGCAGCGTCGGACAGGGGGCATCCGGGGAGCTGTTTTTT. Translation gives CASSVGQGASGELFF.

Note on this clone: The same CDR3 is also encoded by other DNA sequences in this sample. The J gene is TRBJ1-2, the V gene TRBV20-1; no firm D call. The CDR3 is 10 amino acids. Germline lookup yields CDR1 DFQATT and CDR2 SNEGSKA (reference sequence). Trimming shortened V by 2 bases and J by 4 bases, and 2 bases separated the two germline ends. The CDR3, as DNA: TGCAGTGCTAGAAGCTATGGCTACACCTTC. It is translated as CSARSYGYTF.

The CDR3 DNA reads TGCGCCAGCAGCGGCGGGACAGGCACAGATACGCAGTATTTT. Protein: CASSGGTGTDTQYF. The J gene is TRBJ2-3, the V gene TRBV5-1, with a weak D call TRBD1 (7 bases). V lost 4 bases and J 1 base, leaving 10 bases between the germline ends. Germline V lookup: CDR1 SGHRS, CDR2 YFSETQ. The CDR3 extends over 14 amino acids.